The 8 T cell receptor beta chains below all came from one sample that was sequenced in a study of technical replicates of blood from a handful of donors. Produced via immunoSEQ multiplex PCR; TCRdb's table is partial and in-frame only. Of 70,000 to 95,000 clones in the sample, 95% to 98% were seen once. The source material was T cells isolated from PBMCs. These receptors all come from a human donor in good health.

The sample holds one count of this clone. The chain is built from TRBV7-9 and TRBJ2-7, with a weak D call TRBD1 (6 bases). The length of the CDR3 is 15 residues. The ends were cut back, 3 bases at V and 0 bases at J, with 12 bases in the middle. Germline-derived CDR1 and CDR2 are SEHNR and FQNEAQ (reference sequence). CDR3 DNA: TGTGCCAGCAGCTTCGACAGGTCGAGCTCCTACGAGCAGTACTTC. Encoded protein: CASSFDRSSSYEQYF.

The chain employs TRBV5-6 and TRBJ1-6; TRBD1 agrees at 8 bases. V trimming: 3 bases; J trimming: 7 bases; junction bases outside the gene matches: 9. The germline V gene encodes CDR1 SGHDT and CDR2 YYEEEE. CDR3 size: 16 residues. This CDR3 is CASSSRRTGYNSPLHF. Written as DNA, the CDR3 is TGTGCCAGCAGCTCAAGAAGGACAGGGTACAATTCACCCCTCCACTTT.

J is TRBJ1-4 and V is TRBV5-8, with D uncertain. V gave up 5 bases and J gave up 6 bases, with 14 bases separating them. This CDR3 spans 14 amino acids. The germline V gene has CDR1 SGHTS and CDR2 YDEGEE. As DNA, the CDR3 is TGTGCCAGCAGTTCGGCAGGCCATGATGAAAAACTGTTTTTT. This gives the protein CASSSAGHDEKLFF.

The rearrangement links TRBV7-2 to TRBJ2-1, with D possibly being TRBD2 (6 bases). The V gene lost 0 bases and the J gene lost 4 bases, with 10 bases spanning the gap. Germline-derived CDR1 and CDR2 are SGHTA and FQGNSA. CDR3 size: 15 residues. In DNA form, the CDR3 reads TGTGCCAGCAGCTTAGCGGCGGGGCGGTACAATGAGCAGTTCTTC. It codes for CASSLAAGRYNEQFF.

The rearrangement uses TRBV5-6 and TRBJ1-1, with D possibly being TRBD1 (6 bases). The germline gives CDR1 SGHDT, CDR2 YYEEEE. The CDR3 is made up of 14 amino acids. Trimming stripped 4 bases from V and 6 bases from J, with 16 bases between. The chain's CDR3 is CASSRRTVNPEAFF. The CDR3 nucleotides read TGTGCCAGCAGCAGAAGGACAGTGAATCCTGAAGCTTTCTTT. The whole variable domain, remainder taken from reference TRBV5-6 and TRBJ1-1, is DAGVTQSPTHLIKTRGQQVTLRCSPKSGHDTVSWYQQALGQGPQFIFQYYEEEERQRGNFPDRFSGHQFPNYSSELNVNALLLGDSALYLCASSRRTVNPEAFFGQGTRLTVV.

The gene calls are TRBV5-6 and TRBJ2-3; a weak D match, TRBD2 (7 bases). This CDR3 contains 16 residues. V was shortened by 0 bases and J by 0 bases, with 11 bases between the two germline ends. The germline CDR1 and CDR2 sequences are SGHDT and YYEEEE. This CDR3 is CASSLVRGASTDTQYF. The CDR3 DNA sequence: TGTGCCAGCAGCTTGGTCCGGGGGGCTAGCACAGATACGCAGTATTTT.

The chain couples TRBV4-1 to TRBJ2-3; D is perhaps TRBD1 (5 bases). CDR3 length equals 19 residues. Trimming removed 4 bases from V and 0 bases from J, with 23 bases in between. The germline CDR1 and CDR2 sequences are MGHRA and YSYEKL. CDR3 in DNA: TGCGCCAGCAGCCCTCCCGGTGGGCCCGTCAGGGCTAGCACAGATACGCAGTATTTT. Protein sequence: CASSPPGGPVRASTDTQYF.

This chain connects TRBV5-6 to TRBJ1-5; perhaps TRBD1 as D (5 bases). V was shortened by 4 bases and J by 7 bases, with 12 bases between the two germline ends. Germline CDR1 and CDR2: SGHDT and YYEEEE. This CDR3 is built from 13 residues. CDR3 in amino acids: CASSGREGQPQHF. The CDR3 DNA reads TGTGCCAGCAGCGGGCGGGAGGGGCAGCCCCAGCATTTT.